These T cell receptor beta chains were read from a single sample in a study of CD8 T cells in Susac syndrome. TCRdb ran MiXCR on the immunoSEQ multiplex PCR reads and lists one entry per CDR3 protein. Counted here are under 550,000 distinct CDR3 sequences, approximately 85% occurring once; the ten biggest clones make up approximately 0.12%. Sequences were obtained from CD8+ T cells from PBMCs. These TCRs come from a human donor with multiple sclerosis. The CDR3 runs from the conserved cysteine through the conserved F or W. A D gene is named only where the DNA matches it firmly.

j_call | cdr3_length | v_call | d_call | cdr3_aa
TRBJ2-3 | 12 | TRBV7-8 | . | CASTVLGDTQYF
TRBJ1-1 | 15 | TRBV27 | . | CASSLSAGPLTEAFF
TRBJ2-1 | 15 | TRBV15 | TRBD2 | CATGLGPSGSDEQFF
TRBJ2-1 | 16 | TRBV3-1 | . | CASSPRDGRSYNEQFF
TRBJ2-3 | 15 | TRBV27 | . | CASSLVAGPTDTQYF
TRBJ2-7 | 15 | TRBV28 | TRBD2 | CASSSLGGESYEQYF
TRBJ2-3 | 13 | TRBV14 | . | CASSQEGFDTQYF
TRBJ2-3 | 12 | TRBV27 | TRBD2 | CASSWEGDTQYF
TRBJ2-2 | 14 | TRBV29-1 | . | CSVVGWENTGELFF
TRBJ2-7 | 14 | TRBV4-1 | . | CASSQRSGAYEQYF
TRBJ2-5 | 15 | TRBV27 | TRBD2 | CASSQTGRDQETQYF
TRBJ1-1 | 12 | TRBV2 | . | CASAGGNTEAFF
TRBJ2-7 | 12 | TRBV10-3 | . | CAIRGGSDEQYF
TRBJ2-5 | 15 | TRBV18 | . | CASSPTGPVQETQYF
TRBJ2-1 | 16 | TRBV6-5 | TRBD2 | CASSYEASGTYNEQFF
TRBJ1-1 | 13 | TRBV27 | TRBD1 | CASSSGQGAQAFF
TRBJ2-1 | 15 | TRBV12-3/TRBV12-4 | TRBD2 | CASSQLAAAYNEQFF
TRBJ2-1 | 15 | TRBV6-5 | TRBD2 | CASTGLAGGPNEQFF
TRBJ1-5 | 15 | TRBV30 | . | CAWSVRGVRNQPQHF
TRBJ2-1 | 11 | TRBV4-1 | . | CAFQSGNEQFF
TRBJ2-5 | 16 | TRBV19 | TRBD2 | CASSPGLAGAEETQYF
TRBJ2-7 | 14 | TRBV6-1 | . | CASSEIDSPYEQYF
TRBJ1-1 | 16 | TRBV15 | TRBD1 | CATSRAPVGTGTEAFF
TRBJ1-1 | 12 | TRBV6-2/TRBV6-3 | . | CASSPGVIEAFF